The rows below give T cell receptor beta chains drawn from one sample of a study of cytomegalovirus exposure and HLA in healthy donors. Sequencing was performed with immunoSEQ multiplex PCR; in TCRdb, only in-frame clones are kept and a portion is missing. The table lists fewer than 150,000 clones, 60% to 85% of them singletons, with almost 7% in the top ten. Sequenced material: PBMCs. These receptors were collected from a man aged 35 to 55 in good health and CMV-seropositive. Each CDR3 is given with its conserved first and last residue.

J gene: NA
V gene: TRBV6-1
CDR3 protein: CASSAGTGHYEQYF

J gene: TRBJ2-3
V gene: TRBV14
CDR3 protein: CASSQPTGGLDTQYF

J gene: TRBJ2-2
V gene: TRBV11-3
CDR3 protein: CASRREFKAGELFF

J gene: TRBJ2-1
V gene: TRBV9
CDR3 protein: CASSNHLAGGSSYNEQFF

J gene: TRBJ1-4
V gene: TRBV21-1
CDR3 protein: CASSRMAGGGDNEKLFF

J gene: TRBJ1-2
V gene: TRBV7-9
CDR3 protein: CASSSSEGGAGNYGYTF

J gene: TRBJ2-5
V gene: TRBV14
CDR3 protein: CASSPRLAGALETQYF

J gene: TRBJ1-4
V gene: TRBV7-9
CDR3 protein: CASSRDTNEKLFF

J gene: TRBJ1-1
V gene: TRBV16
CDR3 protein: CASSQSTRIYLAFF

J gene: TRBJ1-4
V gene: TRBV5-6
CDR3 protein: CASSSYTPVNEKLFF

J gene: TRBJ2-3
V gene: TRBV10-3
CDR3 protein: CAISEPRQGGLDTQYF

J gene: TRBJ2-3
V gene: TRBV7-9
CDR3 protein: CASSSLDTQYF

J gene: TRBJ1-1
V gene: TRBV25-1
CDR3 protein: CASSEALPQGSTEAFF

J gene: TRBJ1-6
V gene: TRBV15
CDR3 protein: CATSRQGMPDSPLHF

J gene: TRBJ2-3
V gene: TRBV11-3
CDR3 protein: CASSLTSGSTDTQYF

J gene: TRBJ1-4
V gene: TRBV11-2
CDR3 protein: CASSLGTGYEKLFF

J gene: TRBJ1-5
V gene: TRBV2
CDR3 protein: CASSFRRTGEYQPQHF

J gene: TRBJ1-6
V gene: TRBV28
CDR3 protein: CASRQGNSPLHF

J gene: TRBJ2-7
V gene: TRBV4-2
CDR3 protein: CASSPGKMAGFYEQYF

J gene: TRBJ2-1
V gene: TRBV6-5
CDR3 protein: CASSRGLAEAAIEFF

J gene: TRBJ1-2
V gene: TRBV19
CDR3 protein: CASSIDRRQDGDSRGYTF

J gene: TRBJ2-1
V gene: TRBV27
CDR3 protein: CASSLRDRGPLGSYNEQFF